This T cell receptor beta chain comes out of a study of T cell repertoires in cytomegalovirus infection. Whole-study findings and limits: Clonotype analysis showed dominance of the ex vivo response by HLA-C-restricted CMV-specific TCR beta clonotypes.

On this clonotype: Antigen unknown.

Each CDR3 protein is one row after TCRdb ran MiXCR on the reads. Of around 900,000 distinct CDR3 sequences listed, about a third are singletons. The CDR3 is 13 residues long. With V trimmed by 5 bases and J by 7 bases, 4 bases remained unmatched. This TCR was sampled from a human donor in good health (CMV status not recorded). Some clones in this sample may be carry-over from other donors' samples. The sequencing used cultured CD8+ T cells from PBMCs, collected from culture after CMV antigen stimulation. The rearrangement uses TRBV7-1 and TRBJ1-3; TRBD1 agrees at 8 bases. TRBV7-1 is assigned to the ORF class and has an uncertain function. CDR3 DNA: TGTGCCAGCAGCCGGGACAGGAGGAACACCATATATTTT. It yields the protein CASSRDRRNTIYF.